A selection of T cell receptor beta chains follows, all from one sample in a study of blood T cell repertoires in COVID-19. TCRdb's table, derived via immunoSEQ multiplex PCR, lists solely in-frame clones and lacks some. The table includes around 200,000 clones, around 85% detected once. The source material was PBMCs or T cells enriched from blood (not recorded which). The receptors were sampled from a woman between 25 and 40 years old who had recovered from COVID-19. The CDR3 runs from the conserved cysteine through the conserved F or W. The D gene is left open where the match is weak. A row's size may be missing; if present it is once, few, many or a size class.

CDR3 DNA	CDR3 protein	clone size	V gene	J gene	D gene
TGTGCCAGTATAGCGGGAGGGGTCAATGAGCAGTTCTTC	CASIAGGVNEQFF	NA	TRBV28	TRBJ2-1	TRBD2
TGTGCCAGCAGCTTAGGACTGAGCGGTAACAGGGGGAACAATAATTCACCCCTCCACTTT	CASSLGLSGNRGNNNSPLHF	few	TRBV11-3	TRBJ1-6	TRBD1
TGTGCCAGCAGCCACGTCGGACTAGGGACTGAAGCTTTCTTT	CASSHVGLGTEAFF	NA	TRBV14	TRBJ1-1	NA
TGCGCCAGCAGCTTGACAGGCACCAATTCACCCCTCCACTTT	CASSLTGTNSPLHF	NA	TRBV5-1	TRBJ1-6	NA
TGTGCCAGCACGCGGGGCACTGAAGCTTTCTTT	CASTRGTEAFF	NA	TRBV2	TRBJ1-1	NA
TGTGCCAGCAGCCCGGGTACGAGGACAGATACGCAGTATTTT	CASSPGTRTDTQYF	NA	TRBV7-2	TRBJ2-3	NA
TGTGCCAGCAGAGAGGCCGGGACATACCAAGAGACCCAGTACTTC	CASREAGTYQETQYF	few	TRBV27	TRBJ2-5	NA
TGTGCCAGCAGTTGGGGGGAGGGGAGTAGGGCCAATCAGCCCCAGCATTTT	CASSWGEGSRANQPQHF	NA	TRBV2	TRBJ1-5	NA
TGTGCCAGTAGTCCCACAGGGGGCTGGAACTATGGCTACACCTTC	CASSPTGGWNYGYTF	NA	TRBV19	TRBJ1-2	TRBD1
TGTGCCAGCTCACCTGGCGCGGGGTCGGGAAAACTGTTTTTT	CASSPGAGSGKLFF	NA	TRBV18	TRBJ1-4	NA
TGTGCCAGCATCCAGGGCGGGAGCTCTGGGGCCAACGTCCTGACTTTC	CASIQGGSSGANVLTF	NA	TRBV28	TRBJ2-6	TRBD2
TGCGCCAGCAGCGGGGTAGCGCTCTACAATGAGCAGTTCTTC	CASSGVALYNEQFF	NA	TRBV4-1	TRBJ2-1	NA
TGTGTCTGGCGACTAGCGGCTTCCTACAATGAGCAGTTCTTC	CVWRLAASYNEQFF	NA	TRBV30	TRBJ2-1	TRBD2
TGTGCCAGCAGCCCCCGATCGTGGCCCGAGCAGTACTTC	CASSPRSWPEQYF	NA	TRBV6-5	TRBJ2-7	NA
TGTGCCAGCAGTTTAGGTGCGGGGAATGGCTACACCTTC	CASSLGAGNGYTF	NA	TRBV12-3/TRBV12-4	TRBJ1-2	NA
TGTGCCAGCAGCTCTGATCTAGCAATCAATCAGCCCCAGCATTTT	CASSSDLAINQPQHF	NA	TRBV7-9	TRBJ1-5	NA
TGTGCCAGCAGCCCAGGGGACCTTCCAGATTCACCCCTCCACTTT	CASSPGDLPDSPLHF	NA	TRBV7-2	TRBJ1-6	NA
TGCGCCAGCAGTGAGTCCCCTCGTCTAGCGGGGGTGAACACCGGGGAGCTGTTTTTT	CASSESPRLAGVNTGELFF	few	TRBV10-1	TRBJ2-2	TRBD2